This TCR beta chain came from a study of blood T cell repertoires in COVID-19. The J segment lost 3 bases and the V segment lost 5 bases, leaving 4 bases of the junction unmatched. This CDR3 is 13 amino acids long. Germline CDR1 is LNHDA and CDR2 is SQIVND (reference sequence). Data came from immunoSEQ multiplex PCR; TCRdb stores just in-frame clones and leaves some out. Counted here are a few hundred thousand clones, 70% to 85% occurring once; the ten biggest clones make up about 1.4%. Sequencing was performed on peripheral blood. The chain uses TRBV19 and TRBJ2-7; 7 bases fit TRBD2. The source of this sequence is a woman in her 40s who had recovered from COVID-19. This CDR3 reads CASSPGTIYEQYF. CDR3 bases: TGTGCCAGTAGTCCCGGGACTATCTACGAGCAGTACTTC.